The 28 T cell receptor beta chains reported below all come from one sample, sequenced in a study of T cells in localized non-small cell lung cancer. TCRdb's copy holds only in-frame clones and misses some; the assay was immunoSEQ multiplex PCR. Of a few thousand clones in the sample, roughly 22% were seen once. Sequencing used lung tumor tissue, obtained before any cancer treatment. The origin of the receptors is a male donor at least 60 years old with stage II lung adenocarcinoma.

This clone was counted at least ten times. The V and J genes are TRBV11-3 and TRBJ2-1; TRBD1 agrees at 7 bases. The CDR3 totals 14 residues. The germline V gene encodes CDR1 SGHNT and CDR2 YENEEA. The V and J ends lost 3 bases and 7 bases, in that order; junction bases with no gene match: 6. In DNA, the CDR3 is TGTGCCAGCAGCTTTAGAGACAGGGAGAATGAGCAGTTCTTC. Its translation is CASSFRDRENEQFF. Complete variable domain (other parts from reference TRBV11-3 and TRBJ2-1): EAGVVQSPRYKIIEKKQPVAFWCNPISGHNTLYWYLQNLGQGPELLIRYENEEAVDDSQLPKDRFSAERLKGVDSTLKIQPAELGDSAVYLCASSFRDRENEQFFGPGTRLTVL.

This clone was detected once. The V gene is TRBV5-1, the J gene TRBJ2-6; 8 bases are a match to TRBD1. V shed 0 bases, J shed 1 base, and the junction held 9 bases outside the gene matches. Looked up from germline, CDR1 is SGHRS and CDR2 is YFSETQ. The CDR3 extends over 19 amino acids. The CDR3 protein is CASSLVMGTGFSGANVLTF. CDR3 nucleotides: TGCGCCAGCAGCTTGGTGATGGGGACAGGTTTTTCTGGGGCCAACGTCCTGACTTTC. The variable domain in full, with the rest retrieved from reference TRBV5-1 and TRBJ2-6, is KAGVTQTPRYLIKTRGQQVTLSCSPISGHRSVSWYQQTPGQGLQFLFEYFSETQRNKGNFPGRFSGRQFSNSRSEMNVSTLELGDSALYLCASSLVMGTGFSGANVLTFGAGSRLTVL.

This clone qualifies as medium-sized. The CDR3 is CASRRTGLNEKLFF. The CDR3 DNA reads TGTGCCAGTAGACGGACAGGCCTTAATGAAAAACTGTTTTTT. The J gene is TRBJ1-4, the V gene TRBV9; 7 bases align to TRBD1. V gave up 8 bases and J gave up 4 bases; unmatched junction bases: 8. The CDR3 runs to 14 residues. Per the germline V gene, CDR1 is SGDLS and CDR2 is YYNGEE.

This clone has more than one count but fewer than ten. The chain carries TRBV6-8 and TRBJ1-6, with a weak D call TRBD1 (6 bases). The CDR3 sequence is 16 residues long. CDR1 is MNHGY, CDR2 SAAAGT, per germline. Trimming left V 6 bases short and J 3 bases short, with 15 bases between. CDR3 bases: TGTGCCAGCAGCCCGACAGGATTCATCTATAATTCACCCCTCCACTTT. It specifies CASSPTGFIYNSPLHF.

The rearrangement uses TRBV5-1 and TRBJ1-4; no clear D gene. The germline CDR1 and CDR2 sequences are SGHRS and YFSETQ. The CDR3 has 15 amino acids. Trimming left V 4 bases short and J 6 bases short, with 16 bases between. CDR3 amino acids: CASSSKEPGDEKLFF. Here the CDR3 DNA reads TGCGCCAGCAGCAGCAAGGAACCCGGGGATGAAAAACTGTTTTTT.

The chain uses TRBV9 and TRBJ2-1; maybe TRBD1 (5 bases). This CDR3 contains 12 residues. Trimming pared 4 bases from V and 8 bases from J, leaving 10 bases between. CDR1 is SGDLS and CDR2 is YYNGEE in the germline V gene. The DNA for the CDR3 is TGTGCCAGCAGCTCAGGGTTGGATGAGCAGTTCTTC. Translated, it gives CASSSGLDEQFF.

The rearrangement uses TRBV11-3 and TRBJ2-7; 7 bases agree with TRBD1. Germline V gene lookup returns CDR1 SGHNT and CDR2 YENEEA. The CDR3 has 15 amino acids. Germline trimming cut 1 base from V and 2 bases from J; bases unmatched to any gene: 5. CDR3 in amino acids: CASSLGGTATYEQYF. CDR3 in DNA: TGTGCCAGCAGCTTAGGGGGGACAGCAACCTACGAGCAGTACTTC.

The chain uses TRBV28 and TRBJ2-7; D is uncertain. This CDR3 region has 14 residues. CDR1 is MDHEN and CDR2 is SYDVKM in the germline V gene. Trimming took off 5 bases at V and 4 bases at J, with 15 bases between the two ends. The CDR3 region is CASSEHSLGYEQYF. CDR3 bases: TGTGCCAGCAGTGAGCACTCCCTTGGTTACGAGCAGTACTTC.

The chain has TRBV6-8 and TRBJ2-5, with D maybe TRBD2 (7 bases). The CDR3 is 15 residues long. Trimming took 10 bases from V and 2 from J, leaving 20 bases between them. Germline V gives CDR1 MNHGY, CDR2 SAAAGT. CDR3 nucleotide sequence: TGTGCCATCAGGGGAGGGAGGGGTCGGCAAGAGACCCAGTACTTC. Encoded protein: CAIRGGRGRQETQYF.

The chain is built from TRBV11-3 and TRBJ1-1; D perhaps matches TRBD1 (5 bases). Looked up from germline, CDR1 is SGHNT and CDR2 is YENEEA. The V gene lost 5 bases and the J gene lost 3 bases, with 16 bases spanning the gap. The CDR3 has 15 residues. CDR3 sequence: CASSQGGVYYTEAFF. As DNA, the CDR3 is TGTGCCAGCAGCCAAGGAGGGGTTTATTACACTGAAGCTTTCTTT.

The CDR3 DNA reads TGTGCCAGTAGTAATCCGGGAAGAGGTGGCCTTAATTCACCCCTCCACTTT. Its translation is CASSNPGRGGLNSPLHF. The gene calls are TRBV19 and TRBJ1-6; D is undetermined. Trimming took 4 bases from V and 6 from J, leaving 19 bases between them. This CDR3 comprises 17 residues. From germline, CDR1 is LNHDA and CDR2 SQIVND (reference sequence).

This clone showed up just a few times. The chain has TRBV7-5 and TRBJ2-6; TRBD2 reflects the table's D call only, with no check against the DNA. TRBV7-5 is a known pseudogene. The CDR3 has 16 amino acids. The CDR3 bases are TGTGCCAGCAGCTTGCAAGGAGGCTCTGGGGCCAACGTCCTGACTTTC. This sequence encodes CASSLQGGSGANVLTF.

V gene TRBV5-1 combines with J gene TRBJ1-2; D gene ambiguous. The CDR3 totals 14 residues. Trimming took 0 bases from V and 8 from J, leaving 14 bases between them. Looked up from germline, CDR1 is SGHRS and CDR2 is YFSETQ. Here the CDR3 reads CASSLEGVTDGYTF. The DNA of the CDR3 is TGCGCCAGCAGCTTGGAGGGTGTCACCGACGGCTACACCTTC.

The chain couples TRBV6-8 to TRBJ1-5; D not certain. V was shortened by 0 bases and J by 7 bases, with 13 bases between the two germline ends. Germline V gives CDR1 MNHGY, CDR2 SAAAGT. The CDR3 is 15 residues long. The CDR3 loop is CASSYSFLGSQPQHF. The CDR3 nucleotides read TGTGCCAGCAGTTACTCATTTCTGGGGAGCCAGCCCCAGCATTTT.

V usage is TRBV6-8 and J usage is TRBJ2-3, with D unclear. V gave up 5 bases and J gave up 0 bases, with 9 bases separating them. The length of the CDR3 is 14 residues. The V gene's germline CDR1 is MNHGY and CDR2 SAAAGT. The DNA for the CDR3 is TGTGCCAGCAGTGCCTCAACTAGCACAGATACGCAGTATTTT. Translating gives CASSASTSTDTQYF.

This clone is medium-sized by share. The chain joins TRBV10-3 to TRBJ1-2; tentatively, D is TRBD1 (6 bases). From germline, CDR1 is ENHRY and CDR2 SYGVKD. The V and J ends lost 1 base and 8 bases respectively, with 14 bases between them. The CDR3 has 14 residues. The DNA of the CDR3 is TGTGCCATCAGTGAGTGGCCGGGGGCCCGGGGCTACACCTTC. It specifies CAISEWPGARGYTF.

The chain carries TRBV19 and TRBJ2-7, with TRBD1 matching over 10 bases. Trimming removed 5 bases from V and 6 bases from J; junction bases left unmatched: 4. The CDR3 contains 13 residues. Germline CDR1 and CDR2: LNHDA and SQIVND (reference sequence). The CDR3 region is CASSDRGQGEQYF. CDR3 sequence (DNA): TGTGCCAGTAGTGACAGGGGGCAGGGCGAGCAGTACTTC.

This chain connects TRBV6-8 to TRBJ2-5; 8 bases align to TRBD1. Germline V gene lookup returns CDR1 MNHGY and CDR2 SAAAGT. The CDR3 totals 15 residues. The V gene end was trimmed by 5 bases and the J gene end by 5 bases; junction bases not matched to a gene: 10. CDR3 bases: TGTGCCAGCAGTGCGGGACAGGCCCCAACGGAGACCCAGTACTTC. Amino acids: CASSAGQAPTETQYF.

The table lists this clone with a few counts. The CDR3 DNA is TGTGCCAGCAGCTTAGGTCTAGCGGGTCAGGGTGAGCAGTACTTC. It translates to CASSLGLAGQGEQYF. The V call is TRBV11-3, the J call TRBJ2-7; 8 nucleotides match TRBD2. Germline V gene data show CDR1 as SGHNT and CDR2 as YENEEA. The CDR3 totals 15 residues. Trimming took 1 base from V and 7 from J; bases not matched to a gene: 9.

The V and J genes are TRBV11-3 and TRBJ2-1; possible D gene TRBD2, 5 bases. The germline V gene has CDR1 SGHNT and CDR2 YENEEA. The length of the CDR3 is 15 residues. V lost 3 bases, J lost 1 base, and 10 bases lay in between. Here the CDR3 reads CASSLGSASYNEQFF. As DNA, the CDR3 is TGTGCCAGCAGCTTGGGGAGCGCTTCCTACAATGAGCAGTTCTTC.

The chain uses TRBV10-2 and TRBJ1-4; D may be TRBD1 (5 bases). Germline assignment: CDR1 WSHSY and CDR2 SAAADI. V dropped 8 bases and J dropped 6 bases, with 10 bases sitting between them. This CDR3 spans 12 amino acids. CDR3 sequence (DNA): TGCGCCAGCTTGGGCAGGGATGAAAAACTGTTTTTT. It specifies CASLGRDEKLFF.

The rearrangement links TRBV28 to TRBJ2-7; D call uncertain. The CDR3 is 15 amino acids. Germline lookup yields CDR1 MDHEN and CDR2 SYDVKM. The V end lost 5 bases, the J end lost 2 bases, and 16 bases lay between the germline ends. The CDR3: CASSAHGANPYEQYF. CDR3 bases: TGTGCCAGCAGTGCCCATGGAGCAAATCCCTACGAGCAGTACTTC.

This rearrangement joins TRBV12-5 to TRBJ2-2; possible D gene TRBD2, 5 bases. Trimming cost V 3 bases and J 7 bases, with 9 bases left between them. Germline V gene sequence: CDR1 LGHNT, CDR2 FRNRAP. The CDR3 totals 13 residues. Here the CDR3 reads CASGLSEVGELFF. CDR3 DNA sequence: TGTGCTAGTGGTTTATCGGAGGTCGGGGAGCTGTTTTTT.

The rearrangement joins TRBV9 to TRBJ2-7; D gene unclear. The germline V gene has CDR1 SGDLS and CDR2 YYNGEE. The V end lost 4 bases, the J end lost 6 bases, and 11 bases lay between the germline ends. The CDR3 has 12 residues. The DNA of the CDR3 is TGTGCCAGCAGCCGTGGGCTGCGCGAGCAGTACTTC. Translation: CASSRGLREQYF.

The chain carries TRBV6-8 and TRBJ1-1; possibly TRBD1 for D (6 bases). Trimming stripped 6 bases from V and 7 bases from J, with 15 bases between. Germline-derived CDR1 and CDR2 are MNHGY and SAAAGT. The length of the CDR3 is 13 residues. This CDR3 reads CASRRTARGEAFF. The CDR3 nucleotides are TGTGCCAGCAGGCGGACAGCCCGGGGTGAAGCTTTCTTT.

The CDR3 nucleotides are TGTGCCTGGAGTGTACTGAGGGGGGTGGAGACCCAGTACTTC. The encoded protein is CAWSVLRGVETQYF. The rearrangement joins TRBV30 to TRBJ2-5; D assignment may be TRBD1 or TRBD2 (6 bases each). V lost 0 bases, J lost 5 bases, and 13 bases lay in between. Germline V lookup: CDR1 GTSNPN, CDR2 SVGIG (reference sequence). This CDR3 contains 14 residues. Using reference TRBV30 and TRBJ2-5 for the parts outside the CDR3, the full variable domain is SQTIHQWPATLVQPVGSPLSLECTVEGTSNPNLYWYRQAAGRGLQLLFYSVGIGQISSEVPQNLSASRPQDRQFILSSKKLLLSDSGFYLCAWSVLRGVETQYFGPGTRLLVL.

This clone was seen a handful of times. The chain employs TRBV9 and TRBJ2-5; maybe TRBD2 (6 bases). The V end lost 3 bases, the J end lost 3 bases, and 15 bases lay between the germline ends. There are 15 residues in the CDR3. Germline CDR1 SGDLS, CDR2 YYNGEE. CDR3 sequence: CASSAETSREETQYF. The CDR3 DNA sequence: TGTGCCAGCAGCGCCGAGACTAGTAGGGAAGAGACCCAGTACTTC. The whole variable domain, remainder taken from reference TRBV9 and TRBJ2-5, is DSGVTQTPKHLITATGQRVTLRCSPRSGDLSVYWYQQSLDQGLQFLIQYYNGEERAKGNILERFSAQQFPDLHSELNLSSLELGDSALYFCASSAETSREETQYFGPGTRLLVL.

About this clone: Relative to the germline gene, one junction end is altered; a read error may explain this. This chain joins TRBV6-8 and TRBJ1-2, with TRBD1 as a possible D gene (5 bases). CDR1 is MNHGY, CDR2 SAAAGT, per germline. The CDR3 length is 14 residues. CDR3 in amino acids: CAISGSTENYGYTF. The CDR3 coding sequence is TGTGCCATCAGTGGCTCGACAGAGAACTATGGCTACACCTTC.